A single sample is the source of the 10 T cell receptor beta chains below, sequenced in a study of a mutant IDH1 vaccine in newly diagnosed glioma. Regarding time point: week 23, last vaccination. One vaccine dose held 300 ug of mutant IDH1 20-mer peptide and came with topical imiquimod. Profiling relied on immunoSEQ multiplex PCR, and the TCRdb table lists in-frame clones only, not all of them. The table shows about 53,000 clones, with about 81% occurring only once. No antigen is known for these receptors. The specimen comprised PBMCs, sampled from a glioma patient whose treatment included an IDH1 peptide vaccine. These receptors were collected from a woman aged 40 to 50 with glioma. Some clones in this sample may be carry-over from other donors' samples.

A few counts support this clone. The V and J genes are TRBV10-3 and TRBJ2-1; 12 bases fit TRBD2. The CDR3 length is 14 residues. V dropped 7 bases and J dropped 9; count of bases not matched to a gene: 7. CDR1 is ENHRY and CDR2 is SYGVKD in the germline V gene. The CDR3 region has the DNA TGTGCCATCACGACTAGCGGGGGTATTGGTGAGCAGTTCTTC. The encoded protein is CAITTSGGIGEQFF.

This clone was counted only a few times. V usage is TRBV6-6 and J usage is TRBJ1-5; D possibly corresponds to TRBD1 (6 bases). Germline CDR1 is MNHNY and CDR2 is SVGAGI (reference sequence). The CDR3 spans 14 residues. The V and J ends lost 4 bases and 5 bases respectively, with 12 bases between them. The CDR3 DNA sequence: TGTGCCAGCAGTTGGGGTTCAGGGGATCAGCCCCAGCATTTT. Its protein product is CASSWGSGDQPQHF.

The rearrangement links TRBV19 to TRBJ2-7; D uncertain. The CDR3 loop spans 14 amino acids. CDR1 and CDR2 (germline): LNHDA, SQIVND (reference sequence). Trimming cost V 3 bases and J 2 bases, with 11 bases left between them. CDR3 sequence (DNA): TGTGCCAGTAGTATCGGTCCAGGCCCCTACGAGCAGTACTTC. It yields the protein CASSIGPGPYEQYF.

This chain joins TRBV6-6 and TRBJ1-1; the match to TRBD1 covers 8 bases. Trimming took 8 bases from V and 7 from J; bases not matched to a gene: 12. Germline assignment: CDR1 MNHNY and CDR2 SVGAGI (reference sequence). CDR3 size: 14 residues. CDR3: CASRGRQGTDEAFF. CDR3 DNA: TGTGCCAGCCGCGGGCGACAGGGGACGGATGAAGCTTTCTTT.

The chain combines TRBV5-1 with TRBJ1-3; D remains unclear. Trimming left V 5 bases short and J 4 bases short, with 16 bases between. Germline V gives CDR1 SGHRS, CDR2 YFSETQ. CDR3 length: 15 amino acids. The CDR3: CASRDHSEGGNTIYF. Written as DNA, the CDR3 is TGCGCCAGCAGAGATCACTCCGAGGGAGGAAACACCATATATTTT.

This clone was observed once. The J gene is TRBJ2-7, the V gene TRBV10-3; the D call may be TRBD1 or TRBD2 (6 bases each). Trimming stripped 5 bases from V and 13 bases from J, with 15 bases between. This CDR3 has 11 residues. CDR1 and CDR2 (germline): ENHRY, SYGVKD. CDR3 in DNA: TGTGCCATCAGTACAGGGCTGGAGGGATACTTC. It codes for CAISTGLEGYF.

This chain joins TRBV6-5 and TRBJ2-3, with 8 bases identical to TRBD2. This CDR3 region has 15 residues. Germline CDR1 and CDR2: MNHEY and SVGAGI. The V gene end was trimmed by 6 bases and the J gene end by 2 bases; junction bases not matched to a gene: 7. CDR3 protein: CASRPPGLVTDTQYF. The DNA of the CDR3 is TGTGCCAGCAGGCCTCCGGGACTAGTCACAGATACGCAGTATTTT.

This chain uses TRBV29-1 with TRBJ1-1, with a possible D match to TRBD1 (6 bases). V was pared by 7 bases and J by 4 bases, with 16 bases between. The germline V gene has CDR1 SQVTM and CDR2 ANQGSEA. This CDR3 is built from 13 residues. CDR3 loop: CSGRGARGTEAFF. CDR3 nucleotides: TGCAGCGGGCGGGGGGCACGGGGCACTGAAGCTTTCTTT.

V usage is TRBV7-2 and J usage is TRBJ2-7; D is uncertain. CDR3 length: 12 residues. V gave up 3 bases and J gave up 4 bases, with 7 bases separating them. Germline V gives CDR1 SGHTA, CDR2 FQGNSA. The CDR3 sequence: CASSLGFYEQYF. The DNA of the CDR3 is TGTGCCAGCAGCTTGGGGTTTTACGAGCAGTACTTC.

Only one count was recorded for this clone. V is TRBV12-5 and J is TRBJ2-3, with a possible D match to TRBD1 (6 bases). Germline CDR1 and CDR2: LGHNT and FRNRAP. CDR3 length equals 14 residues. Trimming stripped 0 bases from V and 4 bases from J, with 8 bases between. In nucleotides, the CDR3 is TGTGCTAGTGGTTTGGTACAGGGCGCAGATACGCAGTATTTT. Translated: CASGLVQGADTQYF.